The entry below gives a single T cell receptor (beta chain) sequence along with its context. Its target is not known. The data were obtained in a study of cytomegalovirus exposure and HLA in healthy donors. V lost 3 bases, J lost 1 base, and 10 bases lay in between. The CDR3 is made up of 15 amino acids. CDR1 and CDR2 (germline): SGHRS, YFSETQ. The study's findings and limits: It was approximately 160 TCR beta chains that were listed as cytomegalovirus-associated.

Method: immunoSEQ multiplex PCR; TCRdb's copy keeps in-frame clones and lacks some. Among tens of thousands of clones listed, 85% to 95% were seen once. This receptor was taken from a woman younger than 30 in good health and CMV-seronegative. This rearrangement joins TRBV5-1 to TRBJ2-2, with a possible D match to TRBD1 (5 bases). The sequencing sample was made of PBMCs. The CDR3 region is CASSSYQGNTGELFF. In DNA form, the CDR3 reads TGCGCCAGCAGCTCCTACCAGGGGAACACCGGGGAGCTGTTTTTT.